A selection of T cell receptor beta chains follows, all from one sample in a study of T cell repertoires in ileal Crohn's disease. Some clones are missing from TCRdb's copy, which holds only in-frame ones; the method was immunoSEQ multiplex PCR. The sample holds roughly 14,000 clones; over 80% are singletons and the top ten take about 5.7%. Sequences were obtained from ileal tissue. The source is an adult with Crohn's disease. Both conserved end residues are part of each CDR3. A D gene is named only where the DNA matches it firmly. Rows give clone size only sometimes, using once, few, many, or a class for an expanded clone.

J gene | D gene | clone size | V gene | CDR3 protein | CDR3 DNA
TRBJ2-1 | TRBD2 | - | TRBV4-2 | CASSQRSSLSGGSSYNEQFF | TGTGCCAGCAGCCAAAGATCTTCTCTTAGCGGGGGCAGCTCCTACAATGAGCAGTTCTTC
TRBJ2-3 | - | - | TRBV29-1 | CSVRLADTQYF | TGCAGCGTCCGACTGGCAGATACGCAGTATTTT
TRBJ1-2 | - | - | TRBV30 | CAWGSSLPVYGYTF | TGTGCCTGGGGCTCCTCACTACCCGTCTATGGCTACACCTTC
TRBJ1-4 | - | - | TRBV7-9 | CASSSYPKATNEKLFF | TGTGCCAGCAGCTCCTATCCTAAAGCAACTAATGAAAAACTGTTTTTT
TRBJ2-1 | TRBD2 | few | TRBV7-9 | CASSYQWGAGGPGNEQFF | TGTGCCAGCAGCTACCAGTGGGGAGCGGGGGGGCCGGGTAATGAGCAGTTCTTC
TRBJ2-7 | TRBD2 | few | TRBV18 | CASSPGTTLGEQYF | TGTGCCAGCTCACCCGGGACTACCCTCGGGGAGCAGTACTTC
TRBJ1-1 | - | large | TRBV10-1 | CASSRDTSNTEAFF | TGCGCCAGCAGTAGGGACACCTCGAACACTGAAGCTTTCTTT
TRBJ2-7 | TRBD1 | - | TRBV10-3 | CAISESTGSYEQYF | TGTGCCATCAGTGAGTCGACAGGGTCCTACGAGCAGTACTTC
TRBJ1-1 | - | hyperexpanded | TRBV4-1 | CASSQEGAVDF | TGCGCCAGCAGCCAAGAGGGGGCCGTCGACTTT
TRBJ1-1 | TRBD1 | - | TRBV5-1 | CASSERGLVGSNTEAFF | TGCGCCAGCAGCGAGAGGGGGCTGGTGGGTAGCAACACTGAAGCTTTCTTT
TRBJ2-1 | - | once | TRBV5-1 | CASSIGQTYNEQFF | TGCGCCAGCAGCATCGGACAGACCTACAATGAGCAGTTCTTC
TRBJ2-1 | - | once | TRBV7-9 | CASSPPGNEQFF | TGTGCCAGCAGCCCACCGGGGAATGAGCAGTTCTTC
TRBJ2-3 | - | - | TRBV5-1 | CASSLAGPSQADTQYF | TGCGCCAGCAGCTTGGCCGGACCTAGCCAAGCCGATACGCAGTATTTT
TRBJ1-2 | TRBD1 | few | TRBV2 | CASDRATYGYTF | TGTGCCAGTGACAGGGCTACATATGGCTACACCTTC
TRBJ2-3 | - | - | TRBV6-4 | CASSQTASTDTQYF | TGTGCCAGCAGTCAGACAGCCAGCACAGATACGCAGTATTTT
TRBJ2-7 | TRBD2 | - | TRBV14 | CASSQDLGLAGIEQYF | TGTGCCAGCAGCCAAGATCTCGGACTAGCGGGAATCGAGCAGTACTTC
TRBJ1-2 | TRBD1 | once | TRBV10-3 | CAISATGGESYGYTF | TGTGCCATCAGTGCGACAGGGGGCGAGTCCTATGGCTACACCTTC
TRBJ1-3 | TRBD1 | - | TRBV4-1 | CASSQTAGQVHSGNTIYF | TGCGCCAGCAGCCAGACGGCGGGACAGGTTCACTCTGGAAACACCATATATTTT
TRBJ1-2 | - | few | TRBV5-1 | CASSAGETYGYTF | TGCGCCAGCAGCGCAGGGGAAACCTATGGCTACACCTTC
TRBJ1-1 | - | - | TRBV5-5 | CASSLPYGAEAFF | TGTGCCAGCAGCCTTCCCTATGGAGCTGAAGCTTTCTTT
TRBJ1-5 | - | - | TRBV2 | CASRTGTQPQHF | TGTGCCAGCAGAACAGGGACTCAGCCCCAGCATTTT
TRBJ1-1 | TRBD1 | - | TRBV4-1 | CASSQAFRTGGWDTEAFF | TGCGCCAGCAGCCAAGCTTTTAGGACAGGGGGTTGGGACACTGAAGCTTTCTTT
TRBJ1-1 | TRBD1 | - | TRBV6-5 | CASRGTATRGTEVFF | TGTGCCAGCAGAGGGACAGCAACCCGGGGGACTGAAGTTTTCTTT
TRBJ2-1 | TRBD2 | - | TRBV7-3 | CASSYKAGGSNEQFF | TGTGCCAGCAGCTATAAGGCGGGGGGGAGCAATGAGCAGTTCTTC
TRBJ2-7 | - | once | TRBV11-2 | CASSLEGASYEQYF | TGTGCCAGCAGCTTAGAGGGGGCATCCTACGAGCAGTACTTC
TRBJ2-7 | - | few | TRBV10-3 | CAISESRGRSADIAYEQYF | TGTGCCATCAGTGAGTCGAGGGGGAGAAGCGCCGACATTGCCTACGAGCAGTACTTC
TRBJ1-2 | - | - | TRBV27 | CASSPLGGSLHGYTF | TGTGCCAGCAGTCCCCTGGGGGGAAGCTTGCATGGCTACACCTTC
TRBJ2-7 | - | - | TRBV5-1 | CASSAGLQEREQYF | TGCGCCAGCAGCGCGGGACTTCAGGAGCGCGAGCAGTACTTC
TRBJ1-2 | TRBD1 | once | TRBV6-5 | CASSPDRGDGYTF | TGTGCCAGCAGTCCGGACAGGGGCGATGGCTACACCTTC
TRBJ2-1 | - | - | TRBV6-5 | CASSWHNEQFF | TGTGCCAGCAGTTGGCACAATGAGCAGTTCTTC
TRBJ2-1 | - | - | TRBV11-2 | CASSFINEQFF | TGTGCCAGCAGCTTTATCAATGAGCAGTTCTTC
TRBJ2-6 | - | - | TRBV27 | CASSDHGSGANVLTF | TGTGCCAGCAGTGACCACGGGTCTGGGGCCAACGTCCTGACTTTC
TRBJ1-2 | - | once | TRBV27 | CASSWQYRPTNYGYTF | TGTGCCAGCAGTTGGCAATACAGGCCCACTAACTATGGCTACACCTTC
TRBJ1-1 | TRBD1 | few | TRBV19 | CASNYRGADTEAFF | TGTGCCAGTAATTACAGGGGAGCAGACACTGAAGCTTTCTTT
TRBJ1-1 | TRBD1 | - | TRBV5-4 | CASNPTGQVMDTEAFF | TGTGCCAGCAACCCAACGGGACAGGTCATGGACACTGAAGCTTTCTTT